This TCR beta chain emerged from a study of blood T cell repertoires in COVID-19. Study at large: Whether acute or convalescent, the COVID-19 samples came from the United States, Italy and Spain. The cDNA or gDNA used as material had been derived from T cells, B-cell-depleted T cells, or PBMCs.

Authors' processing steps: For nucleated cells, counts were estimated from reference gene primer amplification. Some clones are missing from TCRdb's copy, which holds only in-frame ones; the method was immunoSEQ multiplex PCR. V and J calls and clone size are as listed in that table; D and trimming were resolved from the DNA. This repertoire shows 200,000 to 250,000 clones, about 78% found once; its top ten account for 5.5%. Germline CDR1 is LGHDT and CDR2 is YNNKEL (reference sequence). The length of the CDR3 is 14 residues. V dropped 4 bases and J dropped 3 bases, with 11 bases sitting between them.

The sequencing input was peripheral blood. The chain links TRBV3-1 (or the pseudogene TRBV3-2) to TRBJ2-3; D might be TRBD1 (6 bases). The sequence was obtained from a woman in her 70s with acute or convalescent COVID-19. The CDR3 is CASSLRGMTDTQYF. CDR3 nucleotides: TGTGCCAGCAGCCTCAGGGGTATGACAGATACGCAGTATTTT.